Below are 24 T cell receptor beta chains sequenced from a single sample in a study of a mutant IDH1 vaccine in newly diagnosed glioma (dated by TCRdb to 2020 to 2022). No antigen has been assigned to these receptors. The label giving this sample's time point can be read as: week 35, safety follow-up. Each vaccine dose was 300 ug of a 20-mer mutant IDH1 peptide in Montanide, given subcutaneously with topical imiquimod. The library was prepared using the immunoSEQ multiplex PCR assay. TCRdb mirrors the immuneACCESS table, restricted to in-frame sequences. Some clones are absent from its copies; in checked studies, under half trace to an unresolved V gene, and the reason for the others is unknown. Here the sample has over 30,000 clones; approximately 79% occur a single time. Of the sample, about a tenth is held by the ten largest clones. This material consisted of PBMCs, taken from a glioma patient whose treatment included an IDH1 peptide vaccine. The receptors come from a woman in her twenties or thirties with glioma. Some clones in this sample may be carry-over from other donors' samples.

The chain uses TRBV25-1 and TRBJ2-2; D uncertain. Germline V lookup: CDR1 MGHDK, CDR2 SYGVNS. This CDR3 region has 11 residues. V was clipped by 3 bases and J by 9 bases, with 5 bases between them. The CDR3, as DNA: TGTGCCAGCAGTGACCGCCGGGAGCTGTTTTTT. It specifies CASSDRRELFF.

The chain has TRBV27 and TRBJ2-2; D is uncertain. V lost 3 bases, J lost 6 bases, and 8 bases lay in between. The CDR3 runs to 13 residues. Germline V gene sequence: CDR1 MNHEY, CDR2 SMNVEV (reference sequence). The CDR3 nucleotides are TGTGCCAGCAGTTTTGCGGTCCCCGGGGAGCTGTTTTTT. Amino acids: CASSFAVPGELFF.

V gene TRBV4-1 combines with J gene TRBJ1-1, with D possibly TRBD1 on 6 matching bases. Between the trimmed V and J ends, which lost 0 bases and 6 bases, there was a span of 11 bases. Germline V gene sequence: CDR1 MGHRA, CDR2 YSYEKL. The CDR3 totals 14 residues. CDR3 sequence reads: CASSQEYRAAEAFF. As DNA, the CDR3 is TGCGCCAGCAGCCAAGAGTACAGGGCGGCTGAAGCTTTCTTT.

This sequence joins TRBV7-9 and TRBJ2-2; D is unresolved. Between the trimmed V and J ends, which lost 7 bases and 3 bases, there was a span of 9 bases. The CDR3 is made up of 13 amino acids. Germline V lookup: CDR1 SEHNR, CDR2 FQNEAQ (reference sequence). The CDR3 DNA is TGTGCCAGCACCCGTTCCTACACCGGGGAGCTGTTTTTT. Its protein is CASTRSYTGELFF.

The genes are TRBV7-8 and TRBJ1-4, with 8 bases lining up with TRBD1. V shed 5 bases and J 4 bases; nucleotides not matched to a gene: 6. This CDR3 spans 15 amino acids. Germline CDR1 and CDR2: SGHVS and FQNEAQ. The CDR3 spells CASSPRTGSNEKLFF. Written as DNA, the CDR3 is TGTGCCAGCAGCCCCCGGACAGGGAGTAATGAAAAACTGTTTTTT.

The rearrangement joins TRBV7-3 to TRBJ2-1; 13 bases are shared with TRBD2. There are 20 residues in the CDR3. Unmatched junction bases numbered 10, after V lost 2 bases and J lost 0 bases. The germline V gene has CDR1 SGHTA and CDR2 FQGTGA. CDR3 amino acids: CASSLSPGTSGMSSYNEQFF. As DNA, the CDR3 is TGTGCCAGCAGCTTATCACCAGGGACTAGCGGGATGAGCTCCTACAATGAGCAGTTCTTC.

This clone was counted a few times. The genes are TRBV5-4 and TRBJ1-1; TRBD1 agrees at 7 bases. J was trimmed by 10 bases and V by 4 bases; bases with no gene match: 10. CDR3 length equals 13 residues. Germline V gene data show CDR1 as SGHNT and CDR2 as YYREEE (reference sequence). The CDR3 reads CASSTRTGPTAFF. CDR3 nucleotides: TGTGCCAGCAGCACCCGGACAGGCCCCACAGCTTTCTTT.

The V call is TRBV30, the J call TRBJ2-7, with 9 bases aligning to TRBD1. With 3 bases clipped from V and 3 bases from J, the junction kept 3 bases outside the gene matches. The V gene's germline CDR1 is GTSNPN and CDR2 SVGIG (reference sequence). The CDR3 is 13 amino acids. In DNA form, the CDR3 reads TGTGCCTGGAGGGGGACAGGGAGCTACGAGCAGTACTTC. Translating gives CAWRGTGSYEQYF.

This chain links TRBV6-1 with TRBJ1-5; 7 bases fit TRBD1. The CDR3 spans 13 residues. J was trimmed by 3 bases and V by 11 bases; bases with no gene match: 7. The germline V gene encodes CDR1 MNHNS and CDR2 SASEGT. The CDR3 sequence is CAYATGANQPQHF. CDR3 in DNA: TGTGCCTACGCTACAGGGGCCAATCAGCCCCAGCATTTT.

This sequence joins TRBV30 and TRBJ2-7; 10 bases match TRBD2. With 3 bases clipped from V and 3 bases from J, the junction kept 14 bases outside the gene matches. The CDR3 runs to 17 residues. Germline loops: CDR1 GTSNPN, CDR2 SVGIG (reference sequence). CDR3 protein: CAWSSLAGVSSYYEQYF. Written as DNA, the CDR3 is TGTGCCTGGAGCAGTCTAGCGGGAGTTTCCTCCTACTACGAGCAGTACTTC.

The chain carries TRBV19 and TRBJ1-1; D gene unclear. Germline V gene data show CDR1 as LNHDA and CDR2 as SQIVND (reference sequence). The CDR3 runs to 15 residues. Trimming removed 3 bases from V and 4 bases from J, with 15 bases in between. The CDR3 sequence is CASSMVGGILTEAFF. Written as DNA, the CDR3 is TGTGCCAGTAGTATGGTCGGAGGGATCCTCACTGAAGCTTTCTTT.

Comment on this clone: The sample holds other DNA sequences that translate to the same CDR3. V gene TRBV7-9 combines with J gene TRBJ1-1; maybe TRBD1 (5 bases). The germline V gene has CDR1 SEHNR and CDR2 FQNEAQ (reference sequence). Trimming cost V 3 bases and J 4 bases, with 9 bases left between them. The CDR3 runs 13 residues. DNA of the CDR3: TGTGCCAGCAGCTTGCAGGGTGTCACTGAAGCTTTCTTT. This gives the protein CASSLQGVTEAFF.

The V and J genes are TRBV7-2 and TRBJ2-6; D is unclear. V was pared by 6 bases and J by 4 bases, with 10 bases between. CDR1 and CDR2 (germline): SGHTA, FQGNSA. This CDR3 region has 14 residues. The CDR3: CASSFASGANVLTF. DNA of the CDR3: TGTGCCAGCAGTTTTGCAAGCGGGGCCAACGTCCTGACTTTC.

V gene TRBV6-1 combines with J gene TRBJ2-3, with a tentative D call TRBD1 (5 bases). Germline V lookup: CDR1 MNHNS, CDR2 SASEGT. V gave up 1 base and J gave up 0 bases, with 8 bases separating them. This CDR3 has 15 amino acids. The CDR3 reads CASSEGTFSTDTQYF. The CDR3 DNA reads as TGTGCCAGCAGTGAAGGGACATTTAGCACAGATACGCAGTATTTT.

This sequence joins TRBV7-2 and TRBJ1-3, with TRBD1 as a possible D gene (5 bases). The V gene lost 5 bases and the J gene lost 4 bases, with 9 bases spanning the gap. From germline, CDR1 is SGHTA and CDR2 FQGNSA. CDR3 length: 13 amino acids. CDR3 sequence reads: CASSKGLGNTIYF. The CDR3 DNA is TGTGCCAGCAGCAAGGGGCTCGGAAACACCATATATTTT.

The chain recombines TRBV11-2 with TRBJ2-7; TRBD1 matches at 10 bases. CDR1 and CDR2 (germline): SGHAT, FQNNGV. CDR3 length: 14 amino acids. V was pared by 6 bases and J by 5 bases, with 7 bases of the junction left unmatched. The CDR3: CASSQGQGRHEQYF. CDR3 nucleotides: TGTGCCAGCAGTCAGGGACAGGGGCGACACGAGCAGTACTTC.

The genes are TRBV15 and TRBJ2-5; perhaps TRBD1 as D (7 bases). V was pared by 11 bases and J by 3 bases, with 16 bases between. The CDR3 spans 13 residues. Germline V gene lookup returns CDR1 LNHNV and CDR2 YYDKDF (reference sequence). This chain's CDR3 is CAVNRGGEETQYF. CDR3 DNA: TGTGCCGTTAACAGGGGCGGGGAAGAGACCCAGTACTTC.

The CDR3: CASSSSTVLNTEAFF. The DNA for the CDR3 is TGTGCCAGCAGCTCCTCGACGGTATTGAACACTGAAGCTTTCTTT. The chain employs TRBV5-4 and TRBJ1-1; D is uncertain. Trimming took 3 bases from V and 0 from J, leaving 12 bases between them. CDR3 size: 15 residues. CDR1 SGHNT and CDR2 YYREEE come from the germline V gene (reference sequence).

This clone was seen just once. The chain couples TRBV10-1 to TRBJ2-3; possible D gene TRBD2, 5 bases. Per germline, CDR1 WNHNN and CDR2 SYGVQD (reference sequence). V was trimmed by 4 bases and J by 1 base, leaving 12 bases between them. The CDR3 is 15 residues long. CDR3 sequence: CASSVSGEGTDTQYF. Written as DNA, the CDR3 is TGCGCCAGCAGTGTTTCCGGGGAAGGCACAGATACGCAGTATTTT.

The CDR3 DNA reads TGTGCCAGCAGGATAGAACAGGGGTCCTACGAGCAGTACTTC. Protein product: CASRIEQGSYEQYF. The chain carries TRBV6-5 and TRBJ2-7; 7 bases agree with TRBD1. The CDR3 contains 14 residues. The germline CDR1 and CDR2 sequences are MNHEY and SVGAGI. The V and J ends lost 6 bases and 1 base, in that order; junction bases with no gene match: 6.

The V call is TRBV27, the J call TRBJ1-3; D uncertain. This CDR3 is 15 amino acids long. V was cut by 5 bases and J by 0 bases, with 11 bases left in between. The germline CDR1 and CDR2 sequences are MNHEY and SMNVEV (reference sequence). DNA for the CDR3: TGTGCCAGCAGTCTCCACCTGGGCTCTGGAAACACCATATATTTT. Its protein product is CASSLHLGSGNTIYF.

The V call is TRBV25-1, the J call TRBJ2-6, with 7 bases aligning to TRBD1. J was trimmed by 2 bases and V by 4 bases; bases with no gene match: 11. Per the germline V gene, CDR1 is MGHDK and CDR2 is SYGVNS. The CDR3 runs to 18 residues. The CDR3 sequence is CASSGKGGSSTGANVLTF. The DNA of the CDR3 is TGTGCCAGCAGTGGAAAAGGGGGCAGCAGTACTGGGGCCAACGTCCTGACTTTC.

The chain carries TRBV7-2 and TRBJ2-1; D is perhaps TRBD2 (6 bases). Per germline, CDR1 SGHTA and CDR2 FQGNSA. The length of the CDR3 is 12 residues. Trimming took 5 bases from V and 9 from J, leaving 11 bases between them. As DNA, the CDR3 is TGTGCCAGCAGCACCTCTAGCGCTGAGCAGTTCTTC. It is translated as CASSTSSAEQFF.

The rearrangement links TRBV18 to TRBJ2-3; TRBD2 matches 8 bases. The length of the CDR3 is 16 residues. The trim removed 1 base at V and 6 bases at J, leaving 9 bases unmatched. Germline CDR1 reads KGHSH; CDR2 reads LQKENI. CDR3 in DNA: TGTGCCAGCTCACCACGTAGGGGAGCGGGAGAGGATACGCAGTATTTT. Amino acid sequence: CASSPRRGAGEDTQYF.